Following are 26 T cell receptor beta chains from one sample sequenced in a study of somatic mutations in cytotoxic T cells in rheumatoid arthritis. TCRdb's table, derived via immunoSEQ multiplex PCR, lists solely in-frame clones and lacks some. Of 3,600 or so clones in the sample, 84% were seen once. Sample: CD8+ T cells sorted from blood. These receptors were taken from a man aged 40-49 years with rheumatoid arthritis.

As DNA, the CDR3 is TGTGCCAGCAGCTTAGAGGCCAGGGGATGGGTGGGCAATGAGCAGTTCTTC. Its protein is CASSLEARGWVGNEQFF. The chain couples TRBV11-2 to TRBJ2-1; perhaps TRBD1 as D (6 bases). Germline V gene sequence: CDR1 SGHAT, CDR2 FQNNGV. Trimming removed 0 bases at V and 6 bases at J, with 18 bases between. This CDR3 comprises 17 residues.

The chain couples TRBV19 to TRBJ1-5; D ambiguous. The germline V gene encodes CDR1 LNHDA and CDR2 SQIVND (reference sequence). The CDR3 loop spans 17 amino acids. Trimming shortened V by 2 bases and J by 5 bases, and 19 bases separated the two germline ends. In DNA, the CDR3 is TGTGCCAGTAGTATACGAATCCACCTAGGTTTCCATCAGCCCCAGCATTTT. Translated: CASSIRIHLGFHQPQHF.

This clone has a handful of counts. The chain is built from TRBV7-9 and TRBJ2-6; no definite D call. This CDR3 spans 16 amino acids. V was clipped by 0 bases and J by 0 bases, with 6 bases between them. Germline-derived CDR1 and CDR2 are SEHNR and FQNEAQ (reference sequence). The CDR3 DNA sequence: TGTGCCAGCAGCTTAGCCTCGGGCTCTGGGGCCAACGTCCTGACTTTC. It is translated as CASSLASGSGANVLTF.

This clone was seen only a few times. A junction end diverges from the germline sequence, so it may reflect a read error. Other DNA sequences in this sample translate to the same CDR3. The CDR3 sequence is CASSQSSSGSYEQYF. Here the CDR3 DNA reads TGCGCCAGCAGCCAATCTTCTAGCGGGAGCTACGAGCAGTACTTC. The chain recombines TRBV11-2 with TRBJ2-7; 10 bases agree with TRBD2. Germline CDR1 reads SGHAT; CDR2 reads FQNNGV. The CDR3 consists of 15 residues.

V usage is TRBV7-9 and J usage is TRBJ2-1; a possible D gene is TRBD1 (5 bases). CDR3 length equals 15 residues. V was clipped by 7 bases and J by 9 bases, with 22 bases between them. Germline-derived CDR1 and CDR2 are SEHNR and FQNEAQ (reference sequence). In DNA form, the CDR3 reads TGTGCCAGCACCTCCTCCCAGCAGGGCTCCCGTGAGCAGTTCTTC. Translating it yields CASTSSQQGSREQFF.

The rearrangement links TRBV7-3 to TRBJ2-3, with D unclear. Germline CDR1 and CDR2: SGHTA and FQGTGA. The CDR3 runs to 14 residues. The V gene lost 2 bases and the J gene lost 0 bases, with 6 bases spanning the gap. CDR3 sequence: CASSLATSTDTQYF. CDR3 coding DNA: TGTGCCAGCAGCTTAGCAACTAGCACAGATACGCAGTATTTT.

This chain connects TRBV6-4 to TRBJ2-1, with TRBD2 matching over 11 bases. The junction had 9 bases not matched to a gene; V was cut back by 5 bases and J by 6 bases. This CDR3 region has 16 residues. CDR1 and CDR2 (germline): MRHNA, SNTAGT. The CDR3 DNA sequence: TGTGCCAGCAGTCAGGCCGGGACTAGCGGTAGCAATGAGCAGTTCTTC. Protein: CASSQAGTSGSNEQFF.

The genes are TRBV27 and TRBJ2-1, with D possibly being TRBD1 (8 bases). V gave up 7 bases and J gave up 0 bases, with 16 bases separating them. The CDR3 extends over 16 amino acids. Germline V lookup: CDR1 MNHEY, CDR2 SMNVEV (reference sequence). As DNA, the CDR3 is TGTGCCAGCATCGCAAGCGGGACAGGCTCCTACAATGAGCAGTTCTTC. It translates to CASIASGTGSYNEQFF.

This chain uses TRBV6-5 with TRBJ2-3; 10 positions match TRBD2. This CDR3 spans 15 amino acids. V trimming: 6 bases; J trimming: 5 bases; junction bases outside the gene matches: 8. The germline gives CDR1 MNHEY, CDR2 SVGAGI. For the CDR3, the DNA is TGTGCCAGCAGAGAGGGGACTAGCGTAGAAGATACGCAGTATTTT. Amino acids: CASREGTSVEDTQYF.

The V call is TRBV13, the J call TRBJ2-3, with 10 bases matching TRBD2. The CDR3 runs to 17 residues. CDR1 and CDR2 from the germline V gene are PRHDT and FYEKMQ (reference sequence). V dropped 5 bases and J dropped 1; count of bases not matched to a gene: 9. The CDR3 loop reads CASSPQHGTSGTDTQYF. The CDR3 DNA sequence: TGTGCCAGCAGCCCGCAACACGGGACTAGCGGCACAGATACGCAGTATTTT.

This clone occurred once. V is TRBV19 and J is TRBJ1-1; a weak D match, TRBD1 (6 bases). The CDR3 runs to 16 residues. V shed 10 bases and J shed 0 bases, with 21 bases lying between them. The germline V gene encodes CDR1 LNHDA and CDR2 SQIVND (reference sequence). Here the CDR3 DNA reads TGTGCCACCCTTAGGAGGGAGGGGGGGATGAACACTGAAGCTTTCTTT. Translating it yields CATLRREGGMNTEAFF.

This chain joins TRBV29-1 and TRBJ2-1, with D tentatively TRBD2 (6 bases). The CDR3 has 12 amino acids. The germline V gene encodes CDR1 SQVTM and CDR2 ANQGSEA. The V end was cut by 6 bases, the J end by 6 bases, with 12 bases between. The DNA for the CDR3 is TGCAGCGTGGAGGGTCGGCGCAATGAGCAGTTCTTC. Amino acids: CSVEGRRNEQFF.

The count of this clone is one. The CDR3 DNA follows: TGTGCCAGTAGACAAGACAGGGGGCGATCAGATACGCAGTATTTT. Translating gives CASRQDRGRSDTQYF. The chain is built from TRBV19 and TRBJ2-3, with 10 bases that match TRBD1. The J segment lost 4 bases and the V segment lost 6 bases, leaving 7 bases of the junction unmatched. The CDR3 has 15 residues. The germline gives CDR1 LNHDA, CDR2 SQIVND (reference sequence).

The rearrangement links TRBV4-3 to TRBJ1-2; D is perhaps TRBD1 (6 bases). The CDR3 is 15 amino acids. Per the germline V gene, CDR1 is LGHNA and CDR2 is YSLEER. With 3 bases removed from V and 4 bases from J, the gap between germline ends came to 15 bases. The CDR3 DNA follows: TGCGCCAGCAGCCAGGATACAGGGCTTGGCTATGGCTACACCTTC. It codes for CASSQDTGLGYGYTF.

Details on this clone: One junction end does not reproduce the germline sequence, and a read error may be involved. The identical CDR3 is also encoded by other nucleotide sequences in the sample. The rearrangement uses TRBV7-6 and TRBJ2-7, with 10 bases lining up with TRBD2. This CDR3 spans 14 amino acids. From germline, CDR1 is SGHVS and CDR2 FNYEAQ. As DNA, the CDR3 is TGTGCCAGCAGTCGTAGCGGGAGGAGGTACGAGCAATACTTC. Translation: CASSRSGRRYEQYF.

As DNA, the CDR3 is TGTGCCAGCAGTTTAATGGGAGGCCAACCCTACGAGCAGTACTTC. Protein product: CASSLMGGQPYEQYF. This rearrangement joins TRBV28 to TRBJ2-7; D perhaps matches TRBD2 (6 bases). Germline assignment: CDR1 MDHEN and CDR2 SYDVKM. The CDR3 length is 15 residues. V was trimmed by 2 bases and J by 2 bases, leaving 13 bases between them. Complete variable domain (other parts from reference TRBV28 and TRBJ2-7): DVKVTQSSRYLVKRTGEKVFLECVQDMDHENMFWYRQDPGLGLRLIYFSYDVKMKEKGDIPEGYSVSREKKERFSLILESASTNQTSMYLCASSLMGGQPYEQYFGPGTRLTVT.

The CDR3 DNA is TGTGCCAGCGGGCCCGGGAACGAGCAGTACTTC. It yields the protein CASGPGNEQYF. The V and J genes are TRBV2 and TRBJ2-7; D may be TRBD2 (5 bases). CDR1 is SNHLY, CDR2 FYNNEI, per germline. This CDR3 region has 11 residues. V was clipped by 8 bases and J by 5 bases, with 10 bases between them.

The chain carries TRBV30 and TRBJ1-2, with no clear D. Germline CDR1 reads GTSNPN; CDR2 reads SVGIG (reference sequence). V lost 5 bases and J 1 base, leaving 8 bases between the germline ends. CDR3 size: 12 residues. CDR3 nucleotides: TGTGCCTGGCAGAATTTTAACTATGGCTACACCTTC. Its protein product is CAWQNFNYGYTF.

The chain has TRBV28 and TRBJ2-5, with 7 bases fitting TRBD2. CDR3 size: 15 residues. The V gene end was trimmed by 6 bases and the J gene end by 2 bases; junction bases not matched to a gene: 9. The germline CDR1 and CDR2 sequences are MDHEN and SYDVKM. The chain's CDR3 is CASSPLGGVQETQYF. CDR3 sequence (DNA): TGTGCCAGCAGCCCCCTTGGGGGGGTACAAGAGACCCAGTACTTC. The full variable domain, in which reference TRBV28 and TRBJ2-5 provide the parts outside the CDR3, is DVKVTQSSRYLVKRTGEKVFLECVQDMDHENMFWYRQDPGLGLRLIYFSYDVKMKEKGDIPEGYSVSREKKERFSLILESASTNQTSMYLCASSPLGGVQETQYFGPGTRLLVL.

In this sample, this clone turned up a few times. The J gene is TRBJ2-7, the V gene TRBV9; no firm D call. CDR3 length: 15 residues. CDR1 is SGDLS and CDR2 is YYNGEE in the germline V gene. V was pared by 3 bases and J by 7 bases, with 20 bases between. CDR3 sequence: CASSGGLLGSWEQYF. DNA of the CDR3: TGTGCCAGCAGCGGTGGTCTCTTGGGCTCTTGGGAGCAGTACTTC.

J is TRBJ2-7 and V is TRBV23-1; TRBD1 matches at 7 bases. TRBV23-1 has ORF status, its function being uncertain. Unmatched junction bases numbered 4, after V lost 0 bases and J lost 2 bases. The CDR3 loop spans 15 amino acids. For the CDR3, the DNA is TGCGCCAGCAGTCAATCAACAGGGGACACCTACGAGCAGTACTTC. This codes for CASSQSTGDTYEQYF.

Written as DNA, the CDR3 is TGTGCCAGCAGCCTCGGGACAGGGGGATACTACGAGCAGTACTTC. Translating it yields CASSLGTGGYYEQYF. The chain links TRBV4-2 to TRBJ2-7; 11 nucleotides match TRBD1. The V gene end was trimmed by 4 bases and the J gene end by 3 bases; junction bases not matched to a gene: 5. Germline V gene lookup returns CDR1 LGHNA and CDR2 YNFKEQ. This CDR3 contains 15 residues.

This clone showed up just once. This chain joins TRBV9 and TRBJ2-7, with 14 bases identical to TRBD2. This CDR3 is 16 amino acids long. In germline, CDR1 is SGDLS, CDR2 YYNGEE. After removal of 3 bases from V and 3 bases from J, the junction contained 5 bases not matched to a gene. This CDR3 is CASSEGTSGSFYEQYF. The CDR3 DNA is TGTGCCAGCAGCGAGGGGACTAGCGGGAGTTTCTACGAGCAGTACTTC.

The CDR3: CASSFNGNTEAFF. The DNA for the CDR3 is TGTGCCAGCAGCTTTAACGGGAACACTGAAGCTTTCTTT. V and J are TRBV11-3 and TRBJ1-1, with no clear D. The CDR3 has 13 amino acids. Germline CDR1 is SGHNT and CDR2 is YENEEA. V was trimmed by 3 bases and J by 1 base, leaving 6 bases between them.

The chain employs TRBV29-1 and TRBJ2-7; a weak D match, TRBD1 (6 bases). The CDR3 runs 13 residues. Germline V gene data show CDR1 as SQVTM and CDR2 as ANQGSEA. V lost 7 bases to trimming and J lost 3 bases, with 16 bases between them. The CDR3 region has the DNA TGCAGCGCCGGGTCAGGGGAACACTACGAGCAGTACTTC. This codes for CSAGSGEHYEQYF.

V is TRBV6-1 and J is TRBJ1-1; 8 nucleotides align to TRBD1. The CDR3 is 15 residues long. Unmatched junction bases numbered 4, after V lost 0 bases and J lost 4 bases. Per germline, CDR1 MNHNS and CDR2 SASEGT. The CDR3: CASSEAEDRGTEAFF. In nucleotides, the CDR3 is TGTGCCAGCAGTGAAGCGGAAGACAGGGGCACTGAAGCTTTCTTT.